The sequence of this TCR beta chain was determined in a study of Ad26.COV2.S vaccination and SARS-CoV-2 variants. About the research overall: As a participant in COV1001, the donor was in the Ad26.COV2.S trial arm. Into the muscle, Ad26.COV2.S was dosed once or twice, 56 days apart.

The CDR3 is made up of 18 amino acids. Trimming removed 0 bases from V and 0 bases from J; junction bases left unmatched: 4. Germline-derived CDR1 and CDR2 are LGHNT and FRNRAP. Some clones are missing from TCRdb's copy, which holds only in-frame ones; the method was immunoSEQ multiplex PCR. The table includes roughly 420,000 clones, over 75% detected once. Treatment specified: some 19 received Ad26.COV2.S at low or high dose, single or two shots; about 5 received placebo; per-sample allocation not given. Specimens were obtained on day 63 following the first vaccine or placebo injection. Wuhan-strain spike was delivered by a replication-incompetent Ad26 vector.

This material consisted of peripheral blood, taken in a trial of Ad26.COV2.S vaccine versus placebo. This TCR was recovered from a person between 18 and 60 years old who received the Ad26.COV2.S COVID-19 vaccine or a placebo. This chain joins TRBV12-5 and TRBJ2-1, with 11 bases matching TRBD1. The CDR3 DNA is TGTGCTAGTGGTTTGGTACTTGGACAGGGGGCCTCCTACAATGAGCAGTTCTTC. Residues: CASGLVLGQGASYNEQFF.